Sequencing of this TCR beta chain was carried out in a study of shared clonotypes between healthy human individuals. Study overall: Donors consisted of two women and a few men between 18 and 49. Regarding the study as a whole: The four-donor shared clonotypes exceeded non-shared clonotypes in generation probability, with non-shared ones scoring lower. Naive subsets typically showed greater estimated richness than memory subsets.

Comments on this clone: Its matching antigen is unknown.

It was CD45RO-negative cells, positively selected for CCR7, that made up naive CD8 cells, with terminally differentiated effector memory CD45RA+ cells excluded. Genomic DNA of each subset was evenly split across several immunoSEQ plates. Using immunoSEQ multiplex PCR, the repertoire was profiled, and TCRdb retains in-frame clones only, with some absent. Of 550,000 to 750,000 clones listed, about 95% were seen once; the top ten hold approximately 0.1%. CDR1 is MNHEY and CDR2 is SMNVEV in the germline V gene (reference sequence). The CDR3 runs to 15 residues. V was shortened by 6 bases and J by 8 bases, with 20 bases between the two germline ends.

The receptor's source is a woman aged 25 to 39 in good health. The genes are TRBV27 and TRBJ2-1, with D perhaps matching TRBD1 or TRBD2 (5 bases each). Sequenced input: naive CD8+ T cells sorted from blood. In DNA form, the CDR3 reads TGTGCCAGCAGCTACACGCCCGGGACCCTCGATGAGCAGTTCTTC. It encodes CASSYTPGTLDEQFF.